Sequencing of this T cell receptor beta chain was carried out in a study of T-cell memory formation after mild COVID-19. Overall study context: TCR clusters were largely donor specific.

A note on this clonotype: Its antigen is undetermined.

Study observations and caveats: CD4+ contracting clones lay mainly in CM and EM, CD8+ ones in EMRA.

TCR alpha and TCR beta cDNA libraries with sample barcodes and UMIs came from 5'RACE using constant-segment primers. MiXCR, applied by TCRdb to the 5' RACE reads, yields one record per CDR3 protein. The sample holds about 210,000 distinct CDR3 sequences; under 30% are singletons and the top ten take about 10%. The specimen was PBMCs or a T cell subset sorted from them (not recorded which). This receptor was taken from an adult woman who had mild COVID-19 (a few samples of this study predate the infection). Cell type and time point are not known.

The CDR3 here is CASSQGVSQYNEQFF. DNA of the CDR3: TGTGCCAGCAGCCAGGGAGTCTCCCAATACAATGAGCAGTTCTTC. The rearrangement uses TRBV11-2 and TRBJ2-1, with D perhaps assigned TRBD1 or TRBD2 (5 bases each). Germline V gene data show CDR1 as SGHAT and CDR2 as FQNNGV. The CDR3 extends over 15 amino acids. Trimming took off 5 bases at V and 4 bases at J, with 15 bases between the two ends.